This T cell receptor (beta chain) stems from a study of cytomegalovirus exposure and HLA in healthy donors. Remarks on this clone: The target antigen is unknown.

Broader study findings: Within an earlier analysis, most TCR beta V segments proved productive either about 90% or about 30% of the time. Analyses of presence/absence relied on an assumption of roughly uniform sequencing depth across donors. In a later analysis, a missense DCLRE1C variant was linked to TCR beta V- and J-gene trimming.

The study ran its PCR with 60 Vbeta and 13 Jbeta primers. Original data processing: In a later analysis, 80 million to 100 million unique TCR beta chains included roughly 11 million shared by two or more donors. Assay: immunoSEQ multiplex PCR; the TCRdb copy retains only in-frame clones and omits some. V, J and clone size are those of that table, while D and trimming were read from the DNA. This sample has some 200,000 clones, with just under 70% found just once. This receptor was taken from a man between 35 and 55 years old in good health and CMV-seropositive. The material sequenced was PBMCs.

Here the CDR3 DNA reads TGTGCCAGCAGCCCGAAGGGGGTCGGAGTCTACGAGCAGTACTTC. Translating it yields CASSPKGVGVYEQYF. This chain uses TRBV5-6 with TRBJ2-7; a possible D gene is TRBD1 (6 bases). Deletions cut 4 bases from V and 3 bases from J, with 17 bases between. The CDR3 has 15 amino acids. CDR1 and CDR2 from the germline V gene are SGHDT and YYEEEE.